The clone carrying this TCR beta chain has more than one count but fewer than ten. What it recognizes is unknown. With a J-beta primer mix and a sample-barcoded 5' primer, a second PCR ran about 7 to 11 cycles. TCRdb ran MiXCR on the 5' RACE reads and lists one entry per CDR3 protein. Among about 1,500,000 distinct CDR3 sequences listed, roughly 45% were seen once. The data stem from a study of blood T cells in healthy people across ages. This CDR3 has 14 amino acids. Trimming shortened V by 3 bases and J by 4 bases, and 13 bases separated the two germline ends. Study-level findings and limits: More naive CD4+ cells and higher diversity marked long-lived donors relative to aged donors.

This receptor was identified in a woman in her late teens or twenties in good health. Sequenced: blood. This chain joins TRBV12-3 or TRBV12-4 and TRBJ2-7; D is perhaps TRBD2 (5 bases). CDR3 residues: CASSFLLGSYEQYF. The DNA for the CDR3 is TGTGCCAGCAGTTTTTTACTAGGGTCTTACGAGCAGTACTTC.